These 31 T cell receptor beta chains were all obtained from the same sample, sequenced in a study of blood T cell repertoires in COVID-19. The protocol was immunoSEQ multiplex PCR, while the TCRdb copy is restricted to in-frame clones and leaves out a portion. The sample holds 200,000 to 250,000 clones, approximately 90% seen once. Sequenced input: peripheral blood. The receptors shown here come from a man aged 30 to 45 with acute or convalescent COVID-19.

Comment on this clone: One end of the junction does not line up with germline, which may come from a read error. This chain joins TRBV3-1 (or the pseudogene TRBV3-2) and TRBJ1-5; D gene unclear. The length of the CDR3 is 14 residues. Germline V gene lookup returns CDR1 LGHDT and CDR2 YNNKEL (reference sequence). CDR3 protein: CASSQDPANQAQHF. CDR3 sequence (DNA): TGTGCCAGCAGCCAAGATCCCGCTAATCAGGCCCAGCATTTT.

The V gene is TRBV28, the J gene TRBJ1-3, with 8 bases identical to TRBD1. J lost 2 bases, V lost 6 bases, and 18 bases had no gene match. CDR3 length: 19 amino acids. Looked up from germline, CDR1 is MDHEN and CDR2 is SYDVKM. As DNA, the CDR3 is TGTGCCAGCAGCTCCCGGCAGGGGGCCTATAATAAACCTGGAAACACCATATATTTT. Translated, it gives CASSSRQGAYNKPGNTIYF.

This rearrangement joins TRBV4-2 to TRBJ2-6, with TRBD1 identical over 7 bases. V shed 4 bases and J 3 bases; nucleotides not matched to a gene: 9. CDR3 size: 17 residues. Germline V gene data show CDR1 as LGHNA and CDR2 as YNFKEQ. This CDR3 reads CASSPSWTGRGANVLTF. The CDR3 coding sequence is TGTGCCAGCAGCCCCTCATGGACAGGCCGTGGGGCCAACGTCCTGACTTTC.

The chain recombines TRBV28 with TRBJ2-7, with D uncertain. The CDR3 is made up of 16 amino acids. CDR1 and CDR2 (germline): MDHEN, SYDVKM. Trimming removed 4 bases from V and 0 bases from J, with 16 bases in between. The CDR3 bases are TGTGCCAGCAGTTCATCCACGACACCGAGCTCCTACGAGCAGTACTTC. This gives the protein CASSSSTTPSSYEQYF.

The V call is TRBV6-2 or TRBV6-3, the J call TRBJ1-1, with D maybe TRBD1 (5 bases). The CDR3 runs 15 residues. V shed 5 bases and J shed 2 bases, with 15 bases lying between them. Germline values: CDR1 MNHEY, CDR2 SVGEGT. CDR3 nucleotide sequence: TGTGCCAGCAGTCTTCCGCTGACAGCCAACACTGAAGCTTTCTTT. Translated: CASSLPLTANTEAFF.

DNA for the CDR3: TGTGCCAGTAGTATTACTACTGAAGCTTTCTTT. Encoded protein: CASSITTEAFF. This sequence joins TRBV19 and TRBJ1-1; no clear D gene. With 3 bases removed from V and 5 bases from J, the gap between germline ends came to 4 bases. In germline, CDR1 is LNHDA, CDR2 SQIVND (reference sequence). This CDR3 spans 11 amino acids. The full variable domain, completed using reference TRBV19 and TRBJ1-1, is DGGITQSPKYLFRKEGQNVTLSCEQNLNHDAMYWYRQDPGQGLRLIYYSQIVNDFQKGDIAEGYSVSREKKESFPLTVTSAQKNPTAFYLCASSITTEAFFGQGTRLTVV.

This rearrangement joins TRBV14 to TRBJ2-3; 14 bases agree with TRBD2. The J segment lost 1 base and the V segment lost 4 bases, leaving 7 bases of the junction unmatched. This CDR3 is built from 18 residues. In germline, CDR1 is SGHDN, CDR2 FVKESK. The CDR3 DNA follows: TGTGCCAGCAGCCGGGAAGGACTAGCGGGGGGACGCACAGATACGCAGTATTTT. As protein: CASSREGLAGGRTDTQYF.

The chain uses TRBV10-3 and TRBJ1-2, with 8 bases matching TRBD1. The germline V gene encodes CDR1 ENHRY and CDR2 SYGVKD. This CDR3 is 14 amino acids long. V lost 6 bases, J lost 4 bases, and 7 bases stayed unmatched. CDR3 amino acids: CAISGQDRAYGYTF. CDR3 coding DNA: TGTGCCATCAGCGGACAGGACAGGGCCTATGGCTACACCTTC.

The V and J genes are TRBV7-9 and TRBJ1-5; 8 positions agree with TRBD1. Per the germline V gene, CDR1 is SEHNR and CDR2 is FQNEAQ (reference sequence). Germline trimming cut 4 bases from V and 1 base from J; bases unmatched to any gene: 3. There are 15 residues in the CDR3. This CDR3 reads CASSSSGGSNQPQHF. CDR3 coding DNA: TGTGCCAGCAGCTCTTCAGGGGGCAGCAATCAGCCCCAGCATTTT. The whole variable domain, remainder taken from reference TRBV7-9 and TRBJ1-5, is DTGVSQNPRHKITKRGQNVTFRCDPISEHNRLYWYRQTLGQGPEFLTYFQNEAQLEKSRLLSDRFSAERPKGSFSTLEIQRTEQGDSAMYLCASSSSGGSNQPQHFGDGTRLSIL.

The rearrangement links TRBV10-3 to TRBJ2-2; 7 bases line up with TRBD2. The CDR3 length is 16 residues. Per germline, CDR1 ENHRY and CDR2 SYGVKD. The V and J ends lost 3 bases and 1 base, in that order; junction bases with no gene match: 5. The CDR3 region is CAISDVGGGNTGELFF. CDR3 DNA sequence: TGTGCCATCAGTGACGTTGGCGGGGGGAACACCGGGGAGCTGTTTTTT.

The V and J genes are TRBV7-6 and TRBJ1-4; the match to TRBD1 covers 7 bases. Unmatched junction bases numbered 7, after V lost 5 bases and J lost 7 bases. This CDR3 has 14 residues. Germline V CDR1 and CDR2: SGHVS, FNYEAQ. CDR3 sequence reads: CASSAGQFVEKLFF. CDR3 sequence (DNA): TGTGCCAGCAGCGCGGGACAGTTTGTTGAAAAACTGTTTTTT. Filled out from reference TRBV7-6 and TRBJ1-4, the complete variable domain reads GAGVSQSPRYKVTKRGQDVALRCDPISGHVSLYWYRQALGQGPEFLTYFNYEAQQDKSGLPNDRFSAERPEGSISTLTIQRTEQRDSAMYRCASSAGQFVEKLFFGSGTQLSVL.

This clone was seen once. The chain employs TRBV14 and TRBJ2-1; TRBD1 agrees at 7 bases. The CDR3 spans 14 residues. Germline lookup yields CDR1 SGHDN and CDR2 FVKESK. V lost 4 bases, J lost 4 bases, and 4 bases stayed unmatched. CDR3 in DNA: TGTGCCAGCAGCCTTCGGGACAGTTACAATGAGCAGTTCTTC. Translated: CASSLRDSYNEQFF.

This rearrangement joins TRBV3-1 (or the pseudogene TRBV3-2) to TRBJ2-5; the D gene is possibly TRBD2 (6 bases). Per the germline V gene, CDR1 is LGHDT and CDR2 is YNNKEL (reference sequence). The CDR3 is 13 amino acids. The V gene lost 4 bases and the J gene lost 7 bases, with 13 bases spanning the gap. The CDR3 here is CASSLTSSGTQYF. The CDR3 DNA follows: TGTGCCAGCAGCCTGACTAGTTCTGGGACCCAGTACTTC.

This clone occurred once. The chain recombines TRBV2 with TRBJ1-6, with 8 positions matching TRBD1. The CDR3 has 14 amino acids. The trim removed 1 base at V and 10 bases at J, leaving 3 bases unmatched. The germline V gene encodes CDR1 SNHLY and CDR2 FYNNEI. CDR3 sequence (DNA): TGTGCCAGCAGTGAAGGGACAGGGCTGTCACCCCTCCACTTT. This gives the protein CASSEGTGLSPLHF.

The DNA for the CDR3 is TGTGCCATCAGTGAAAACAGGGAGAATATTCAGTACTTC. The encoded protein is CAISENRENIQYF. This chain links TRBV10-3 with TRBJ2-4; D is perhaps TRBD1 (6 bases). The germline CDR1 and CDR2 sequences are ENHRY and SYGVKD. V was cut by 3 bases and J by 10 bases, with 13 bases left in between. The CDR3 is made up of 13 amino acids.

The rearrangement joins TRBV29-1 to TRBJ2-1; D is ambiguous. Per germline, CDR1 SQVTM and CDR2 ANQGSEA. This CDR3 contains 13 residues. The V gene lost 3 bases and the J gene lost 0 bases, with 6 bases spanning the gap. The CDR3 loop is CSVDNISYNEQFF. In nucleotides, the CDR3 is TGCAGCGTTGATAACATCTCCTACAATGAGCAGTTCTTC.

The chain couples TRBV29-1 to TRBJ1-2; D is possibly TRBD1 (6 bases). The V gene's germline CDR1 is SQVTM and CDR2 ANQGSEA. The V end was cut by 5 bases, the J end by 6 bases, with 7 bases between. CDR3 length equals 10 residues. The CDR3 region has the DNA TGCAGCGTTTACAGGGATGGCTACACCTTC. Amino acid sequence: CSVYRDGYTF.

Only a few counts were recorded for this clone. The chain joins TRBV14 to TRBJ2-2; 9 bases line up with TRBD2. CDR3 length: 16 residues. V was clipped by 4 bases and J by 5 bases; unmatched bases: 8. CDR1 is SGHDN and CDR2 is FVKESK in the germline V gene. CDR3 protein: CASSPSFSGGTGELFF. DNA of the CDR3: TGTGCCAGCAGCCCTTCTTTCAGCGGGGGGACCGGGGAGCTGTTTTTT. The variable domain in full, completed from reference TRBV14 and TRBJ2-2, reads EAGVTQFPSHSVIEKGQTVTLRCDPISGHDNLYWYRRVMGKEIKFLLHFVKESKQDESGMPNNRFLAERTGGTYSTLKVQPAELEDSGVYFCASSPSFSGGTGELFFGEGSRLTVL.

This clone is a singleton in its sample. The chain links TRBV2 to TRBJ2-1; TRBD1 agrees at 7 bases. The CDR3 loop spans 15 amino acids. The J segment lost 7 bases and the V segment lost 6 bases, leaving 12 bases of the junction unmatched. The germline V gene has CDR1 SNHLY and CDR2 FYNNEI. CDR3 DNA sequence: TGTGCCAGCAGCCTACAGGGGTTAACAGGGAATGAGCAGTTCTTC. This codes for CASSLQGLTGNEQFF.

In nucleotides, the CDR3 is TGTGCCAGCAGCTCCCGACCAGGGGGAAACACTGAAGCTTTCTTT. This translates into CASSSRPGGNTEAFF. The chain combines TRBV13 with TRBJ1-1, with TRBD1 matching over 7 bases. Germline loops: CDR1 PRHDT, CDR2 FYEKMQ (reference sequence). The CDR3 length is 15 residues. The ends lost 4 bases at V and 2 bases at J; junction bases unmatched: 7. The full variable domain, with the rest looked up from reference TRBV13 and TRBJ1-1, is AAGVIQSPRHLIKEKRETATLKCYPIPRHDTVYWYQQGPGQDPQFLISFYEKMQSDKGSIPDRFSAQQFSDYHSELNMSSLELGDSALYFCASSSRPGGNTEAFFGQGTRLTVV.

This chain joins TRBV28 and TRBJ2-1, with 9 bases that match TRBD2. The CDR3 runs 14 residues. Trimming took 3 bases from V and 9 from J; bases not matched to a gene: 6. From germline, CDR1 is MDHEN and CDR2 SYDVKM. Here the CDR3 reads CASSFAGGPIEQFF. In DNA, the CDR3 is TGTGCCAGCAGTTTTGCGGGAGGGCCTATTGAGCAGTTCTTC.

The chain combines TRBV19 with TRBJ2-7; D unclear. The germline gives CDR1 LNHDA, CDR2 SQIVND (reference sequence). The CDR3 has 11 residues. Trimming took 6 bases from V and 5 from J, leaving 8 bases between them. The CDR3 loop is CASRSADEQYF. In nucleotides, the CDR3 is TGTGCCAGTAGGAGTGCCGACGAGCAGTACTTC.

Points on this clone: The same CDR3 can be traced to other DNA sequences in this sample. The chain couples TRBV5-1 to TRBJ2-5; possibly TRBD2 for D (6 bases). Germline V gene lookup returns CDR1 SGHRS and CDR2 YFSETQ. The CDR3 runs to 13 residues. V was pared by 0 bases and J by 4 bases, with 7 bases between. The CDR3 sequence is CASSLGRGETQYF. CDR3 coding DNA: TGCGCCAGCAGCTTGGGGAGGGGAGAGACCCAGTACTTC.

This sequence joins TRBV15 and TRBJ2-4, with D tentatively TRBD1 (6 bases). With 1 base removed from V and 0 bases from J, the gap between germline ends came to 13 bases. The CDR3 is 17 amino acids. Germline CDR1 and CDR2: LNHNV and YYDKDF (reference sequence). DNA for the CDR3: TGTGCCACCAGCAGAGTCCATCAGGGGTTAGCCAAAAACATTCAGTACTTC. Residues: CATSRVHQGLAKNIQYF.

The chain links TRBV6-5 to TRBJ2-1, with 11 bases lining up with TRBD1. Germline CDR1 MNHEY, CDR2 SVGAGI. The length of the CDR3 is 16 residues. With 0 bases clipped from V and 7 bases from J, the junction kept 5 bases outside the gene matches. The CDR3: CASSYSRTGGVNEQFF. The CDR3 DNA is TGTGCCAGCAGTTACTCCCGGACAGGGGGCGTAAATGAGCAGTTCTTC.

The gene calls are TRBV14 and TRBJ2-1; TRBD2 is a possible D gene (5 bases). This CDR3 is 13 amino acids long. Trimming left V 0 bases short and J 6 bases short, with 6 bases between. Per germline, CDR1 SGHDN and CDR2 FVKESK. CDR3 loop: CASSQDRGNEQFF. CDR3 nucleotide sequence: TGTGCCAGCAGCCAAGATCGGGGCAATGAGCAGTTCTTC.

The rearrangement links TRBV5-1 to TRBJ2-7; weak D call: TRBD1 (6 bases). The germline V gene has CDR1 SGHRS and CDR2 YFSETQ. This CDR3 has 15 residues. Trimming removed 0 bases from V and 3 bases from J, with 13 bases in between. The CDR3 DNA is TGCGCCAGCAGCTTGGGACAGGACACTTACTACGAGCAGTACTTC. It is translated as CASSLGQDTYYEQYF.

V usage is TRBV7-8 and J usage is TRBJ2-2; 7 bases agree with TRBD2. The J segment lost 6 bases and the V segment lost 3 bases, leaving 1 base of the junction unmatched. The CDR3 contains 13 residues. Germline V lookup: CDR1 SGHVS, CDR2 FQNEAQ. Written as DNA, the CDR3 is TGTGCCAGCAGCTTTAGCGGGTCCGGGGAGCTGTTTTTT. It specifies CASSFSGSGELFF.

In this sample, this clone turned up once. The V and J genes are TRBV30 and TRBJ1-6; 9 nucleotides match TRBD1. Looked up from germline, CDR1 is GTSNPN and CDR2 is SVGIG (reference sequence). This CDR3 region has 13 residues. The trim removed 1 base at V and 9 bases at J, leaving 1 base unmatched. The CDR3 loop is CAWSGTGASPLHF. The CDR3 DNA reads as TGTGCCTGGAGTGGGACAGGGGCTTCACCCCTCCACTTT.

In DNA form, the CDR3 reads TGTGCCAGCAGGTTCGCGGGGGATTCACCCCTCCACTTT. Residues: CASRFAGDSPLHF. The V call is TRBV3-1 (or the pseudogene TRBV3-2), the J call TRBJ1-6, with D possibly matching TRBD1 (5 bases). V was trimmed by 6 bases and J by 8 bases, leaving 11 bases between them. Germline CDR1 LGHDT, CDR2 YNNKEL (reference sequence). The CDR3 runs 13 residues.

This chain uses TRBV10-2 with TRBJ1-5; 11 nucleotides agree with TRBD1. Germline V gene sequence: CDR1 WSHSY, CDR2 SAAADI. The CDR3 length is 13 residues. The junction had 1 base not matched to a gene; V was cut back by 6 bases and J by 6 bases. CDR3 in amino acids: CASRDRGLQPQHF. The CDR3 nucleotides are TGCGCCAGCAGGGACAGGGGGCTTCAGCCCCAGCATTTT.